These T cell receptor beta chains were read from a single sample in a study of T cell responses to AZD1222 COVID-19 vaccine. Here immunoSEQ multiplex PCR was the method, and the copy in TCRdb shows in-frame clones only, minus some. The sample lists some 170,000 clones; more than 80% were seen once. Sequenced here: peripheral blood, sampled 28 days after the second dose of the MenACWY control vaccine. These receptors originate from an adult who received the MenACWY meningococcal vaccine as a control. Each CDR3 is given with its conserved first and last residue. A D gene is named only where the DNA matches it firmly. The size field is filled for only some rows; it gives once, few, many or a size class.

clone_size | j_call | v_call | d_call | cdr3_nt | cdr3_aa
- | TRBJ1-2 | TRBV5-1 | - | TGCGCCAGCAGCTTGGGCCCAAATGCGGCTAACTATGGCTACACCTTC | CASSLGPNAANYGYTF
- | TRBJ2-1 | TRBV9 | - | TGTGCCAGCAGCGGCCCGAAGGACAGCTACAATGAGCAGTTCTTC | CASSGPKDSYNEQFF
- | TRBJ2-7 | TRBV5-6 | - | TGTGCCAGCACCCTAGGTTATCACGAGCAGTACTTC | CASTLGYHEQYF
once | TRBJ1-2 | TRBV28 | - | TGTGCCAGCAGCCGCTTTAACTATGGCTACACCTTC | CASSRFNYGYTF
- | TRBJ1-5 | TRBV28 | - | TGTGCCAGCCGCGTGCAGGTTGATCAGCCCCAGCATTTT | CASRVQVDQPQHF
- | TRBJ2-3 | TRBV25-1 | TRBD2 | TGTGCCAGCAGTCCACCCTTAGCGGGCCGCACAGATACGCAGTATTTT | CASSPPLAGRTDTQYF
- | TRBJ2-7 | TRBV30 | - | TGTGCCTGGGACGACGGACGGCTTTCCTACGAGCAGTACTTC | CAWDDGRLSYEQYF
few | TRBJ2-2 | TRBV6-2/TRBV6-3 | - | TGTGCCAGCAGTTACATGGTTGGGGCCCCCACCGGGGAGCTGTTTTTT | CASSYMVGAPTGELFF
- | TRBJ2-5 | TRBV30 | TRBD1 | TGTGCCTGGAGTGTAGAAGTGGGGACAGGCTACCAAGAGACCCAGTACTTC | CAWSVEVGTGYQETQYF
once | TRBJ1-2 | TRBV10-3 | - | TGTGCCATCACGGGGGCTGGAGGCTACACCTTC | CAITGAGGYTF
- | TRBJ2-2 | TRBV18 | - | TGTGCCAGCTCACCACCGGAGCCCGGGGAGCTGTTTTTT | CASSPPEPGELFF
- | TRBJ1-1 | TRBV5-1 | - | TGCGCCAGCAGCACCCCCGGGAGCCGCACTGAAGCTTTCTTT | CASSTPGSRTEAFF
- | TRBJ2-3 | TRBV30 | TRBD2 | TGTGCCCGGGACACCGGACTAGCGGGACTGGGCACAGATACGCAGTATTTT | CARDTGLAGLGTDTQYF
- | TRBJ2-1 | TRBV6-5 | - | TGTGCCAGCAGTTACTCGGGGGGAACCTACAATGAGCAGTTCTTC | CASSYSGGTYNEQFF
once | TRBJ1-2 | TRBV6-5 | - | TGTGCCAGCAGTTCCCATACCAACTATGGCTACACCTTC | CASSSHTNYGYTF
once | TRBJ1-1 | TRBV6-5 | - | TGTGCCAGTGTTAGCCTGGTGAACACTGAAGCTTTCTTT | CASVSLVNTEAFF
- | TRBJ1-6 | TRBV28 | - | TGTGCCAGCACCCAACCCTCCTATAATTCACCCCTCCACTTT | CASTQPSYNSPLHF
- | TRBJ2-2 | TRBV4-3 | - | TGCGCCAGCAGCCAAGACGGGCGAGACACCGGGGAGCTGTTTTTT | CASSQDGRDTGELFF
few | TRBJ2-7 | TRBV7-2 | - | TGTGCCAGCAGCTTAGGTCGTACCGAGCAGTACTTC | CASSLGRTEQYF
- | TRBJ2-3 | TRBV5-1 | - | TGCGCCAGCAGCTCCTTTAGCGGTTCTAGCACAGATACGCAGTATTTT | CASSSFSGSSTDTQYF
- | TRBJ2-7 | TRBV12-3/TRBV12-4 | - | TGTGCCAGCGGGAACAGGCGAACCTACGAGCAGTACTTC | CASGNRRTYEQYF
- | TRBJ2-7 | TRBV14 | - | TGTGCCAGCAGCGGCCAGGGAATCGGGCAGTACTTC | CASSGQGIGQYF
- | TRBJ1-1 | TRBV14 | - | TGTGCCAGCAGCGCCACCCAGGGTACTGAAGCTTTCTTT | CASSATQGTEAFF
- | TRBJ1-6 | TRBV30 | TRBD1 | TGTGCCTGGGGGACAGGGGATTTTTCACCCCTCCACTTT | CAWGTGDFSPLHF
- | TRBJ1-1 | TRBV6-4 | - | TGTGCCAGCAGTGAACGGAAGAACACTGAAGCTTTCTTT | CASSERKNTEAFF
- | TRBJ1-1 | TRBV30 | - | TGTGCCTGGAGTTCCGGGAACACTGAAGCTTTCTTT | CAWSSGNTEAFF
- | TRBJ1-1 | TRBV7-2 | - | TGTGCCAGCAGTCCCCTGCCTGGCCCCAAAGCTTTCTTT | CASSPLPGPKAFF
- | TRBJ1-2 | TRBV28 | TRBD1 | TGTGCCAGCCATGTCCCAAACAGGGGGCGCGCTTATTCTGGAGGCTACACCTTC | CASHVPNRGRAYSGGYTF
- | TRBJ1-5 | TRBV27 | - | TGTGCCAGCGGCCCAGGGACTCAGCCCCAGCATTTT | CASGPGTQPQHF
once | TRBJ2-3 | TRBV28 | - | TGTGCCAGCAGTTTAGGGGGAACAGATACGCAGTATTTT | CASSLGGTDTQYF
- | TRBJ2-7 | TRBV28 | TRBD2 | TGTGCCAGCAGTTTTATGACTAGCGGTAGCTCCTACGAGCAGTACTTC | CASSFMTSGSSYEQYF
once | TRBJ2-5 | TRBV24-1 | - | TGTGCCACCAGTGACTCGTACCAAGAGACCCAGTACTTC | CATSDSYQETQYF
- | TRBJ2-1 | TRBV29-1 | - | TGCAGCGCCGAGTGGTCCTCCTACAATGAGCAGTTCTTC | CSAEWSSYNEQFF
- | TRBJ1-1 | TRBV18 | - | TGTGCCAGCTCACATAGCCAGGGAAATGGGGAAGCTTTCTTT | CASSHSQGNGEAFF
- | TRBJ2-2 | TRBV30 | - | TGTGCCTGGGCGCTGACCGGGGAGCTGTTTTTT | CAWALTGELFF
- | TRBJ1-1 | TRBV28 | TRBD1 | TGTGCCGCTCAAACCCCGGACAGGGCTTTCTTT | CAAQTPDRAFF
- | TRBJ1-3 | TRBV9 | - | TGTGCCAGCAGCCCCTCGTACGACACCATATATTTT | CASSPSYDTIYF
- | TRBJ2-7 | TRBV6-2/TRBV6-3 | TRBD2 | TGTGCCAGCAGTTCAGGACTAGCGGGAGGCTCCCTCTCCTACGAGCAGTACTTC | CASSSGLAGGSLSYEQYF